A selection of T cell receptor beta chains follows, all from one sample in a study of T cells of healthy individuals. TCRdb processed the 5' RACE reads anew with MiXCR; each CDR3 protein has one entry. The sample carries about 96,000 distinct CDR3 sequences, 17% recorded once. The source is a human donor in good health. CDR3s include the opening cysteine and the closing phenylalanine or tryptophan. A D gene is named only where the DNA matches it firmly. Some rows mark clone size as missing; the rest say once, few, many or name a class of expanded clone.

j_call v_call clone_size d_call cdr3_aa cdr3_nt
TRBJ1-2 TRBV3-1 - - CASQGRDGYTF TGTGCCAGCCAGGGACGGGATGGCTACACCTTC
TRBJ2-7 TRBV4-1 few TRBD1 CASSQAGTGASYEQYF TGCGCCAGCAGCCAAGCCGGAACAGGGGCCTCCTACGAGCAGTACTTC
TRBJ1-1 TRBV3-2 - - CASSRGSGMNTEAFF TGTGCCAGCAGCCGGGGGTCGGGGATGAACACTGAAGCTTTCTTT
TRBJ1-1 TRBV6-1 many TRBD1 CASSLRDRPNTEAFF TGTGCCAGCAGCCTTCGGGACAGACCCAACACTGAAGCTTTCTTT
TRBJ2-3 TRBV9 - - CASSVRTDTQYF TGTGCCAGCAGCGTAAGAACAGATACGCAGTATTTT
TRBJ2-1 TRBV20-1 many - CSATMRGEQFF TGCAGTGCCACTATGAGAGGTGAGCAGTTCTTC
TRBJ1-2 TRBV6-1 - - CASSRGSGTYGYTF TGTGCCAGCAGTCGCGGGTCGGGGACCTATGGCTACACCTTC
TRBJ2-5 TRBV9 many - CASSVFDKETQYF TGTGCCAGCAGCGTATTCGATAAAGAGACCCAGTACTTC
TRBJ1-2 TRBV7-9 - - CASSLPGSYGYTF TGTGCCAGCAGCTTACCGGGCTCCTATGGCTACACCTTC
TRBJ2-1 TRBV7-3 - TRBD1 CASSIGQGGGNEQFF TGTGCCAGCAGCATCGGACAGGGGGGGGGCAATGAGCAGTTCTTC
TRBJ1-2 TRBV12-3/TRBV12-4 - TRBD1 CASRPGQGRYGYTF TGTGCCAGCAGGCCGGGACAGGGACGATATGGCTACACCTTC
TRBJ2-7 TRBV27 - TRBD2 CASKHERESYEQYF TGTGCCAGCAAACACGAGCGGGAGTCCTACGAGCAGTACTTC
TRBJ2-5 TRBV9 few - CASSPRTTQETQYF TGTGCCAGCAGCCCCCGGACTACCCAAGAGACCCAGTACTTC
TRBJ1-1 TRBV6-5 many TRBD1 CASSYATGEVGTEAFF TGTGCCAGCAGTTACGCGACAGGGGAGGTGGGCACTGAAGCTTTCTTT
TRBJ2-7 TRBV27 few - CASSLQGKVNEQYF TGTGCCAGCAGTTTACAGGGAAAGGTAAACGAGCAGTACTTC
TRBJ2-5 TRBV20-1 many TRBD1 CSASQDREETQYF TGCAGTGCTAGCCAGGACAGGGAGGAGACCCAGTACTTC
TRBJ2-5 TRBV15 - - CATSRDGGSQETQYF TGTGCCACCAGCAGAGATGGTGGAAGCCAAGAGACCCAGTACTTC
TRBJ1-4 TRBV7-9 few TRBD1 CASTHGTGIGTTNEKLFF TGTGCCAGCACACACGGGACAGGGATAGGAACAACTAATGAAAAACTGTTTTTT
TRBJ2-3 TRBV7-6 - TRBD1 CVSSSPGQGGDTQYF TGTGTCAGCAGCTCCCCGGGACAGGGGGGAGATACGCAGTATTTT
TRBJ1-2 TRBV20-1 many - CSARDLSNYGYTF TGCAGTGCTAGAGATTTGAGTAACTATGGCTACACCTTC
TRBJ2-2 TRBV4-2 - TRBD1 CASTGQGGWQSTGELFF TGTGCCAGCACCGGACAGGGGGGTTGGCAGAGCACCGGGGAGCTGTTTTTT
TRBJ2-5 TRBV20-1 - - CSASTGKETQYF TGCAGTGCTTCAACAGGGAAAGAGACCCAGTACTTC
TRBJ1-6 TRBV7-8 few - CASSLAVSPLHF TGTGCCAGCAGCTTAGCGGTGTCACCCCTCCACTTT
TRBJ2-1 TRBV28 - - CASSPTGLGTGQFF TGTGCCAGCAGTCCCACAGGGTTAGGGACTGGGCAGTTCTTC
TRBJ2-3 TRBV7-2 few - CASSSYPNRPHF TGTGCCAGCAGCTCTTATCCTAACAGACCTCATTTT
TRBJ2-3 TRBV27 few TRBD2 CASSLSLGGAVTQYF TGTGCCAGCAGTTTATCGCTCGGGGGGGCGGTTACGCAGTATTTT
TRBJ2-1 TRBV7-2 - - CASSPDFGYNEQFF TGTGCCAGCAGCCCGGACTTCGGCTACAATGAGCAGTTCTTC
TRBJ2-5 TRBV28 few TRBD1 CASSWGQPETQYF TGTGCCAGCAGTTGGGGACAGCCAGAGACCCAGTACTTC
TRBJ2-3 TRBV28 few TRBD1 CASSFQGARTDTQYF TGTGCCAGCAGTTTTCAGGGGGCGCGGACAGATACGCAGTATTTT
TRBJ2-3 TRBV7-2 - TRBD1 CASSSGTVMGDTQYF TGTGCCAGCAGCTCCGGGACAGTAATGGGAGATACGCAGTATTTT
TRBJ2-6 TRBV5-6 - TRBD1 CASSLGTVLDVLTF TGTGCCAGCAGCCTGGGGACAGTTCTGGACGTCCTGACTTTC
TRBJ2-7 TRBV2 few TRBD2 CASHPLAGVEQYF TGTGCCAGCCACCCGCTAGCGGGGGTCGAGCAGTACTTC
TRBJ2-5 TRBV29-1 few - CSARNQETQYF TGCAGCGCCAGGAACCAAGAGACCCAGTACTTC
TRBJ2-1 TRBV3-1 many - CASSQRDEQFF TGTGCCAGCAGCCAACGGGATGAGCAGTTCTTC
TRBJ1-3 TRBV2 few - CASSEAGGIGNTIYF TGTGCCAGCAGTGAAGCTGGGGGGATTGGAAACACCATATATTTT